This T cell receptor beta chain is from a study of low-dose radiotherapy and immunotherapy resistance in tumors. This clonotype was observed a few times. The CDR3 consists of 14 residues. Germline lookup yields CDR1 SGHRS and CDR2 YFSETQ. J gave up 6 bases and V 7 bases, and 7 bases lay outside the gene matches. TRAV- and TRBV-specific primers primed first-strand cDNA, covering alpha and beta chains. The TCRs were subjected to amplification over roughly 18 PCR cycles employing a constant-region primer in conjunction with a V-primer adapter. TCRdb re-derived calls from the reads in MiXCR, one entry per CDR3 protein. The sample has about 12,000 distinct CDR3 sequences; roughly four fifths are singletons.

This receptor was identified in a human donor with advanced metastatic prostate, ovarian, gallbladder or colorectal cancer (not recorded which). This table probably holds off-target reads from a library built for another chain. This chain uses TRBV5-1 with TRBJ2-3; 11 bases fit TRBD2. CDR3 nucleotide sequence: TGCGCCAGCCAGACTAGCGGGATTTCGGATACGCAGTATTTT. Translation gives CASQTSGISDTQYF. Supplemented by reference TRBV5-1 and TRBJ2-3, the full variable domain reads KAGVTQTPRYLIKTRGQQVTLSCSPISGHRSVSWYQQTPGQGLQFLFEYFSETQRNKGNFPGRFSGRQFSNSRSEMNVSTLELGDSALYLCASQTSGISDTQYFGPGTRLTVL.